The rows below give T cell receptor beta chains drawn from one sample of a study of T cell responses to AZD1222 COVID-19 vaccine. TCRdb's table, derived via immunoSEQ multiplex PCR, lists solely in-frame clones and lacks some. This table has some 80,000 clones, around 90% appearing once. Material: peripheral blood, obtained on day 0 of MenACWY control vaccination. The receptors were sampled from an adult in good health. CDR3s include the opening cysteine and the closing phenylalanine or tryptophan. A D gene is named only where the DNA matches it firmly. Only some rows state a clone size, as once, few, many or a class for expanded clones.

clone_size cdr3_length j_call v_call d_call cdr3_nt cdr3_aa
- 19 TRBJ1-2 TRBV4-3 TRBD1 TGCGCCAGCAGCCAAGAGTTCCCTCTTACCTCAGGGGGTAACTATGGCTACACCTTC CASSQEFPLTSGGNYGYTF
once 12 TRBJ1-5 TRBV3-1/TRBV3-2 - TGTGCCAGCAGCCAAGGCGGTCAGCCCCAGCATTTT CASSQGGQPQHF
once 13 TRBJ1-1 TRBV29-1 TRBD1 TGCAGCGTTGGACAGGGCAGGCGCACTGAAGCTTTCTTT CSVGQGRRTEAFF
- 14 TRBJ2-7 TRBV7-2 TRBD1 TGTGCCAGCAGCTCGACAGGGGGGATAGGCGAGCAGTACTTC CASSSTGGIGEQYF
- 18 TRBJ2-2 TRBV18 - TGTGCCAGCTCACCGGCCCTACTATCCGTAAGAAACACCGGGGAGCTGTTTTTT CASSPALLSVRNTGELFF
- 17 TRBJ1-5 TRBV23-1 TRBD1 TGCGCCAGCACCATCACCGGCGGACAGGGGGCTTGTCAGCCCCAGCATTTT CASTITGGQGACQPQHF
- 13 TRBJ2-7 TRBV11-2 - TGTGCCAGCAGCTATGGGTCCGCCGGCGAGCAGTACTTC CASSYGSAGEQYF
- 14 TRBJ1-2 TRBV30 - TGTGCCTGGAGTGTACACCCTAGTCTATATGGCTACACCTTC CAWSVHPSLYGYTF
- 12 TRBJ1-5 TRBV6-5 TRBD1 TGTGCCAGCTTACAGGGGTATCAGCCCCAGCATTTT CASLQGYQPQHF
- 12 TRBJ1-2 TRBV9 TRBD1 TGTGCCAGCAGCACTCGCGGCAGGGGGCTCACCTTC CASSTRGRGLTF
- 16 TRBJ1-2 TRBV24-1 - TGTGCCACCAGTGTCCGGGACACCCGAGCTAACTATGGCTACACCTTC CATSVRDTRANYGYTF
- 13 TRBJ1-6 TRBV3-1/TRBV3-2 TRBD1 TGTGCCAGCAGCCCGGGACAGGGGACACCCCTCCACTTT CASSPGQGTPLHF
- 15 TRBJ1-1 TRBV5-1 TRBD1 TGCGCCAGCAGCCCCGGACAGGGCTTGAACACTGAAGCTTTCTTT CASSPGQGLNTEAFF
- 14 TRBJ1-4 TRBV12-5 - TGTGCTAGTGGTGGTACAGGGTGGGGTGAAAAACTGTTTTTT CASGGTGWGEKLFF
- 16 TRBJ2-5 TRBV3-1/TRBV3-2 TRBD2 TGTGCCAGCAGCCTCTCTGACGGGGGGGCAAGAGAGACCCAGTACTTC CASSLSDGGARETQYF
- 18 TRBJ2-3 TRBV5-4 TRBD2 TGTGCCAGCAGCTTGTTGATTGCTAGCGGGGGGGCGGGAGATACGCAGTATTTT CASSLLIASGGAGDTQYF
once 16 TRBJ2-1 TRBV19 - TGTGCCAGTAGTCCCCTCGACGGGCTTCCGATCAATGAGCAGTTCTTC CASSPLDGLPINEQFF
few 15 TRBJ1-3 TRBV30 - TGTGCCTGGAGTGTAACACATAGCTCTGGAAACACCATATATTTT CAWSVTHSSGNTIYF
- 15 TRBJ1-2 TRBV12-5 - TGTGCTAGTGGTTTGGTAGCGGGGGGGGACTATGGCTACACCTTC CASGLVAGGDYGYTF
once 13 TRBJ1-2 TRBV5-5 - TGTGCCAGCAGCTTGGCGGACGCTTATGGCTACACCTTC CASSLADAYGYTF
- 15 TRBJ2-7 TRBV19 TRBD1 TGTGCCAGTAGCACCCGGGCGACAGGGCCCTACGAGCAGTACTTC CASSTRATGPYEQYF
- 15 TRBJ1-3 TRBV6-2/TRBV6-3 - TGTGCCAGCAGTTACTCGATCAGGGTACGAAACACCATATATTTT CASSYSIRVRNTIYF
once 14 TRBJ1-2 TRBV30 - TGTGCCTGGACCAGACAGAGGGCGGCGGAAGGCTACACCTTC CAWTRQRAAEGYTF
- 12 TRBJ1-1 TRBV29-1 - TGCAGCGCTCTTATGGGGGGCGGTGAAGCTTTCTTT CSALMGGGEAFF
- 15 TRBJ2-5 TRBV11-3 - TGTGCCAGCAGCTTAGATTTCAGGGAACAAGAGACCCAGTACTTC CASSLDFREQETQYF
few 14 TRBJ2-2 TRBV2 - TGTGCCAGCAGTGGGACTATCTCCACCGGGGAGCTGTTTTTT CASSGTISTGELFF
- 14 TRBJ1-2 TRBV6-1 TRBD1 TGTGCCAGCAGTGAATCGACAGGGGGCAGTGGCTACACCTTC CASSESTGGSGYTF
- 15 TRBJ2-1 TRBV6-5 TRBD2 TGTGCCAGCAGTTATATGTTAGCGGGGTACAATGAGCAGTTCTTC CASSYMLAGYNEQFF
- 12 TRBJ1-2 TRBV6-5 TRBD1 TGTGCCAGCTTTGAGGGGGCTGGGGGCTACACCTTC CASFEGAGGYTF
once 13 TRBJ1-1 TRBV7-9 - TGTGCCAGCAGCCTGGGGATCCTCGCTGAAGCTTTCTTT CASSLGILAEAFF
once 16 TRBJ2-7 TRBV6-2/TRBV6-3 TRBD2 TGTGCCAGCAGTTACCTCGGTAGCGGGGGGCGATACGAGCAGTACTTC CASSYLGSGGRYEQYF
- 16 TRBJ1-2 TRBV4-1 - TGCGCCAGCAGCCACCCCGCTGTTCTCAGGGACTATGGCTACACCTTC CASSHPAVLRDYGYTF
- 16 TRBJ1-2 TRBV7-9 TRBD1 TGTGCCAGCAGCTTAGGCTCGACAGGGGTTAACTATGGCTACACCTTC CASSLGSTGVNYGYTF
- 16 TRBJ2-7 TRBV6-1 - TGTGCCAGCAGTGAAGAAGCTCGGCTAGCTCGCGACGAGCAGTACTTC CASSEEARLARDEQYF
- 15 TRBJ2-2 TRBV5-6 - TGTGCCAGCAGCTTGTCACCCGGGAACACCGGGGAGCTGTTTTTT CASSLSPGNTGELFF
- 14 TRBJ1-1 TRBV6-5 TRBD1 TGTGCCAGCAGCCGCGGACAGGTGAACACTGAAGCTTTCTTT CASSRGQVNTEAFF
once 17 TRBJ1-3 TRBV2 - TGTGCCAGCAGTGAAGTTCCAGGATATTCCTCTGGAAACACCATATATTTT CASSEVPGYSSGNTIYF
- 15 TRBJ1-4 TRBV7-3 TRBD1 TGTGCCAGCAGCCGCTACGGACAGGCTGGAGAAAAACTGTTTTTT CASSRYGQAGEKLFF
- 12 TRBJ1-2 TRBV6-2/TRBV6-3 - TGTGCCAGCAGTTACGTGGCCTATGGCTACACCTTC CASSYVAYGYTF
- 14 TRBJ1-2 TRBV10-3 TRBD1 TGTGCCTCGCAGCAGGGACAGGGTTTTTCAGGCTACACCTTC CASQQGQGFSGYTF
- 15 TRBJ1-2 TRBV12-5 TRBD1 TGTGCTAGTGGTTTGAGCTCGGACAGGGAATATGGCTACACCTTC CASGLSSDREYGYTF
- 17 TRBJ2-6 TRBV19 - TGTGCCAGTAAATTCTCGGAGGGTCTCTCTGGGGCCAACGTCCTGACTTTC CASKFSEGLSGANVLTF
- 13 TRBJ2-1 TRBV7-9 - TGTGCCAGCAGCTTTGGTGGGTACAATGGGCAGTTCTTC CASSFGGYNGQFF
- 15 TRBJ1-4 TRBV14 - TGTGCCAGCAGCCAAGAACCGGGTTTTGGTGAAAAACTGTTTTTT CASSQEPGFGEKLFF
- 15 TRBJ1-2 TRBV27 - TGTGCCAGCAGGGCGGAAGGTGAGCACCAATATGGCTACACCTTC CASRAEGEHQYGYTF
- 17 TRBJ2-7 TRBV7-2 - TGTGCCAGCAGCCCATCGACAGGGAGGGGATACTCCTACGAGCAGTACTTC CASSPSTGRGYSYEQYF
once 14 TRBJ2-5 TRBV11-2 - TGTGCCAGCAGCTTAAGGATGGCGCCAGAGACCCAGTACTTC CASSLRMAPETQYF
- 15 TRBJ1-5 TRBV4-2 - TGTGCCAGCAGCCGACCTGAAGTGAAGGACCAGCCCCAGCATTTT CASSRPEVKDQPQHF
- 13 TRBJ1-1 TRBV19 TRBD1 TGTGCCAGTGGGGACAGGGGAAGCCCTGAAGCTTTCTTT CASGDRGSPEAFF
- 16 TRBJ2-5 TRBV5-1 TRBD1 TGCGCCAGCAGCTTGGCCGGGACAGGGGGCTGGGAGACCCAGTACTTC CASSLAGTGGWETQYF
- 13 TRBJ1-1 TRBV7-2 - TGTGCCAGCAGGCCGGTAGGAGCCACTGAAGCTTTCTTT CASRPVGATEAFF
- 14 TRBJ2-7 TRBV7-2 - TGTGCCAGCAGCTTAGGGGGGGTCTCCTACGAGCAGTACTTC CASSLGGVSYEQYF
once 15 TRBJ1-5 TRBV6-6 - TGTGCCAGCAGTACTCAGGGGAATAGCAATCAGCCCCAGCATTTT CASSTQGNSNQPQHF
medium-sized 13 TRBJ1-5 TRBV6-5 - TGTGCCAGCAGTCCTGGTGGCAATCAGCCCCAGCATTTT CASSPGGNQPQHF
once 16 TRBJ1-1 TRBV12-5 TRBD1 TGTGCTAGTGGTTTGGTGTTGGGGGACAGGGACACTGAAGCTTTCTTT CASGLVLGDRDTEAFF
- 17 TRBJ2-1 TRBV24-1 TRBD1 TGTGCCACCAGTGATCCCAGGACAGGGAGCTCCTACAATGAGCAGTTCTTC CATSDPRTGSSYNEQFF
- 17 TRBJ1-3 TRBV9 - TGTGCCAGCAGCGTAGGTCTGGGATTACTAGCTGGAAACACCATATATTTT CASSVGLGLLAGNTIYF
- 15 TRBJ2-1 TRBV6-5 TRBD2 TGTGCCAGCAGTTACGGGACTAGCGGGGCCGGTGAGCAGTTCTTC CASSYGTSGAGEQFF
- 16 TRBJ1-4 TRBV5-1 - TGCGCCAGCAGCTTGGGGGGGCTAGCAACTAATGAAAAACTGTTTTTT CASSLGGLATNEKLFF
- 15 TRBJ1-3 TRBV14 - TGTGCCAGCAGCCAAGCTTCGGGTTCTGGAAACACCATATATTTT CASSQASGSGNTIYF